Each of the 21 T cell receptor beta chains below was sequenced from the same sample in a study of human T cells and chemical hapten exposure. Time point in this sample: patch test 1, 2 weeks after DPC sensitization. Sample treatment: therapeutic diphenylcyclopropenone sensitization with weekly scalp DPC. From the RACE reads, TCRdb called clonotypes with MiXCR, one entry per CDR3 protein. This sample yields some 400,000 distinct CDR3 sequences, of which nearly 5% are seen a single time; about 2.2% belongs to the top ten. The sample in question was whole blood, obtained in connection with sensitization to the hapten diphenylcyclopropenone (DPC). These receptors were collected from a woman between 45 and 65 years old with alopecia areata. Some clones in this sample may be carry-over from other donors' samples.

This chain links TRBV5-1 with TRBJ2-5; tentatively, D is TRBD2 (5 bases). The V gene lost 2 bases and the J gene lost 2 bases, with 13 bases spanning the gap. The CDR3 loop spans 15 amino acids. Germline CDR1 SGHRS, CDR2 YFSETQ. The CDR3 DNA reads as TGCGCCAGCAGCTTAAACGGACTTTGGCAAGAGACCCAGTACTTC. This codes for CASSLNGLWQETQYF.

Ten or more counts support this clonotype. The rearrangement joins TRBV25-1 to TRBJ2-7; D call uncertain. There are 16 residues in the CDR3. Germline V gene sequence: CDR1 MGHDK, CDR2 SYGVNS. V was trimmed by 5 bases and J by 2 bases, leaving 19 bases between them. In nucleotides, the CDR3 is TGTGCCAGCAGTCCCCAGGTTACGGAGCATACCTACGAGCAGTACTTC. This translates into CASSPQVTEHTYEQYF.

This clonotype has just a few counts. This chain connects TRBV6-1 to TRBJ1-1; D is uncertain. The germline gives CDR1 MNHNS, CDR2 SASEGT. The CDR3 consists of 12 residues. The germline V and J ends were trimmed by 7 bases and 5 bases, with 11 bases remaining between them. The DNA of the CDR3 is TGTGCCAGCAACGGCTTTCTGACTGAAGCTTTCTTT. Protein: CASNGFLTEAFF.

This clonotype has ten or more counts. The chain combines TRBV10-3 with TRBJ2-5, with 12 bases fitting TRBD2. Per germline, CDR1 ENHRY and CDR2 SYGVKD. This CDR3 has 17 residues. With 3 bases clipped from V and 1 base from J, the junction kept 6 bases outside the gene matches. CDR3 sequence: CAISDGLAGLLQETQYF. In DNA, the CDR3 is TGTGCCATCAGTGATGGACTAGCGGGACTCCTCCAAGAGACCCAGTACTTC.

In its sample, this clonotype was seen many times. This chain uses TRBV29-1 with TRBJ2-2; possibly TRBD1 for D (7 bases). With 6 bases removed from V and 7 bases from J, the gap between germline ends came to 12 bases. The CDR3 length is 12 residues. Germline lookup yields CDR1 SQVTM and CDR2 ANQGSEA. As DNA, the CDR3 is TGCAGCGTGCCAGGGGGGCACGGGGAGCTGTTTTTT. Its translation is CSVPGGHGELFF.

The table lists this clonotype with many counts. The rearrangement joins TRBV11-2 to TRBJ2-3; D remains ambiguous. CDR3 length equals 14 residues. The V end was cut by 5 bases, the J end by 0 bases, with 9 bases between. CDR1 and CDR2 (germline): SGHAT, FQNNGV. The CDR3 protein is CASSLPWSTDTQYF. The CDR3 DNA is TGTGCCAGCAGCCTCCCCTGGAGCACAGATACGCAGTATTTT.

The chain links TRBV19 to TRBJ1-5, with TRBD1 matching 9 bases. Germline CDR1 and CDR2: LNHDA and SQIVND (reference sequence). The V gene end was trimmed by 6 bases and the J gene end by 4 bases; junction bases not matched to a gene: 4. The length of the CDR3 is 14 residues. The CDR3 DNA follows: TGTGCCAGTAGATACAGGGGGCATAATCAGCCCCAGCATTTT. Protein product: CASRYRGHNQPQHF.

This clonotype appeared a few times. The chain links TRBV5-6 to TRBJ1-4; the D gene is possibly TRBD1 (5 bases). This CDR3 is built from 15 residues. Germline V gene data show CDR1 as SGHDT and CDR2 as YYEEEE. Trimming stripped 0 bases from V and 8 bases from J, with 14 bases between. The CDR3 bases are TGTGCCAGCAGCTTGGTTCCAGGGAGGGAGGAAAAACTGTTTTTT. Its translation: CASSLVPGREEKLFF.

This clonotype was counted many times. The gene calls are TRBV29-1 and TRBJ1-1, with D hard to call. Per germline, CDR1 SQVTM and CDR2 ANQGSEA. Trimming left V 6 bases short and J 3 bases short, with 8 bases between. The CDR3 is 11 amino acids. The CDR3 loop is CSVQMDTEAFF. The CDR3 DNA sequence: TGCAGCGTGCAAATGGACACTGAAGCTTTCTTT.

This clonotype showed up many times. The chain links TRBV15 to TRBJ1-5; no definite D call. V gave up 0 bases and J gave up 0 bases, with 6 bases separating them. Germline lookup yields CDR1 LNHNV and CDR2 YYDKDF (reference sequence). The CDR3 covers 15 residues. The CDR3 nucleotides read TGTGCCACCAGCAGAGATCCAAATAGCAATCAGCCCCAGCATTTT. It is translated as CATSRDPNSNQPQHF.

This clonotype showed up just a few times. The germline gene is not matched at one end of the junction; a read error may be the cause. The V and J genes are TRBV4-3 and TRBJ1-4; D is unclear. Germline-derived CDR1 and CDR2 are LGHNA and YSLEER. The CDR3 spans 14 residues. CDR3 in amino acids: CASSQDQAEEKLCF. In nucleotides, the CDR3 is TGCGCCAGCAGCCAAGACCAGGCCGAAGAAAAACTGTGTTTT.

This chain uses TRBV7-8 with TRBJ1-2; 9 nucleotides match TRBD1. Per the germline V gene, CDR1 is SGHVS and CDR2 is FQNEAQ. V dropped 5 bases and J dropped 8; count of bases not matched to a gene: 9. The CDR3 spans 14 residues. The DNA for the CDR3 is TGTGCCAGCAGCCCTAGGGGACAGGGAAACGGCTACACCTTC. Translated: CASSPRGQGNGYTF.

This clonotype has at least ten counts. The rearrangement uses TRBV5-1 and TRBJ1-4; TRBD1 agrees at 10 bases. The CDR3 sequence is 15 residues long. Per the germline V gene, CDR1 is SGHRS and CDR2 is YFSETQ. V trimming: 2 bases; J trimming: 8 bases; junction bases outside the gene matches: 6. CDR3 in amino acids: CASSFSGQGYEKLFF. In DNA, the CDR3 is TGCGCCAGCAGCTTTTCGGGACAGGGGTACGAAAAACTGTTTTTT.

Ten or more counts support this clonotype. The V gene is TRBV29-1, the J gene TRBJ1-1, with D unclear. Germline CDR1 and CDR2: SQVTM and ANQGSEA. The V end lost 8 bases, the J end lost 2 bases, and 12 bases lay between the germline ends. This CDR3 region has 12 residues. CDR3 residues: CSFRDTNTEAFF. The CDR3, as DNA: TGCAGCTTCCGAGATACTAACACTGAAGCTTTCTTT.

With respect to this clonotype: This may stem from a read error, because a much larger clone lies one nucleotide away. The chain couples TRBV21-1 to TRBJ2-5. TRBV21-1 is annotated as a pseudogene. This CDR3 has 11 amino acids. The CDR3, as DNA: TGTGCCAGCAGCTTTCCAGAGACCCAGTACTTC. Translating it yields CASSFPETQYF.

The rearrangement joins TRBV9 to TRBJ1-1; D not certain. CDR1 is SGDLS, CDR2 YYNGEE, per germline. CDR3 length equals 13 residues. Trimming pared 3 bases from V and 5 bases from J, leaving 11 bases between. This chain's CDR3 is CASSAVQRTEAFF. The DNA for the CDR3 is TGTGCCAGCAGCGCCGTACAGAGAACTGAAGCTTTCTTT.

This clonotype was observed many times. The CDR3 DNA follows: TGTGCCAGCAGTTACCTACAGGCTTACTCTACAGATACGCAGTATTTT. Its protein is CASSYLQAYSTDTQYF. The rearrangement uses TRBV6-2 or TRBV6-3 and TRBJ2-3, with D maybe TRBD1 (5 bases). V lost 2 bases and J 3 bases, leaving 15 bases between the germline ends. This CDR3 has 16 residues. Germline CDR1 and CDR2: MNHEY and SVGEGT.

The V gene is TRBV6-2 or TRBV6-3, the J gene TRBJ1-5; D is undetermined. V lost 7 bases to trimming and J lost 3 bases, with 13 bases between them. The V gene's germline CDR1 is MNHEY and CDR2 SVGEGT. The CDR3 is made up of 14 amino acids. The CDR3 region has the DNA TGTGCCAGCACAGATGCAGTTGTCAATCAGCCCCAGCATTTT. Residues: CASTDAVVNQPQHF.

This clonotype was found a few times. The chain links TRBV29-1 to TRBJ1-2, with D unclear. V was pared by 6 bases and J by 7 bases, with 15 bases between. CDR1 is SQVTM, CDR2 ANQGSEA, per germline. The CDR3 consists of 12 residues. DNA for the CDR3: TGCAGCGTCACTGGACGCCCGGGTGGCTACACCTTC. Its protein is CSVTGRPGGYTF.

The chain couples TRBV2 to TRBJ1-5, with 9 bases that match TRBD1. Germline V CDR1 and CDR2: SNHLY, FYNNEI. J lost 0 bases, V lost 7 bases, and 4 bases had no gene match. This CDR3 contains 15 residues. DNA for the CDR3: TGTGCCAGCACCTGGACAGGGGATAGCAATCAGCCCCAGCATTTT. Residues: CASTWTGDSNQPQHF.

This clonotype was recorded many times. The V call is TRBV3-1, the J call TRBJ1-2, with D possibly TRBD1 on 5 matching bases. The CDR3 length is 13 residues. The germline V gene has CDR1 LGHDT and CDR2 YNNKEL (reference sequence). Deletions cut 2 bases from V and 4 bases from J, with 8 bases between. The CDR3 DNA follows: TGTGCCAGCAGCCAAACAGGCTCCTATGGCTACACCTTC. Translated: CASSQTGSYGYTF. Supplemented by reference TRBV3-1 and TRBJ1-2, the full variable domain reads DTAVSQTPKYLVTQMGNDKSIKCEQNLGHDTMYWYKQDSKKFLKIMFSYNNKELIINETVPNRFSPKSPDKAHLNLHINSLELGDSAVYFCASSQTGSYGYTFGSGTRLTVV.